This is a list of T cell receptor beta chains from one sample in a study of neurological immune-mediated disorders. MiXCR was run by TCRdb on the 5' RACE reads, yielding one entry per CDR3 protein. The sample includes some 35,000 distinct CDR3 sequences, roughly 12% of them seen just once. The material sequenced was CD4+ T cells from blood. Every receptor here comes from a woman in her twenties or thirties with HTLV-1-associated myelopathy (HAM/TSP). The CDR3 runs from the conserved cysteine through the conserved F or W. Each record gives: V gene, D gene, J gene, clone size, CDR3 DNA, CDR3 protein. A D gene is named only where the DNA matches it firmly. Not all rows give a size; the values are once, few, many and, for expanded clones, a class.

>TRBV12-3/TRBV12-4|TRBD1|TRBJ1-6|few
TGTGCCAGCAGCCTGGTCAGGGGGCCTTATTCACCCCTCCACTTT
CASSLVRGPYSPLHF
>TRBV5-1|TRBD1|TRBJ1-2|many
TGCGCCAGCAGCGTCCGACAGGGAGGGTCGGGCTACACCTTC
CASSVRQGGSGYTF
>TRBV7-9|TRBD2|TRBJ2-2|many
TGTGCCAGCAGCCCGGGACTAATGATTTCGCCCGGGGAGCTGTTTTTT
CASSPGLMISPGELFF
>TRBV4-1|.|TRBJ1-5|many
TGCGCCAGCAGCCGGGACCCAACTAATCAGCCCCAGCATTTT
CASSRDPTNQPQHF
>TRBV7-8|.|TRBJ2-3|many
TGTGCCAGCAGGGCCGACGGGGGGCGAAGGGGAGATACGCAGTATTTT
CASRADGGRRGDTQYF
>TRBV20-1|.|TRBJ1-2|.
TGCAGTGCTAGAGTTCCCGTGACAGGATGTTATGGCTACACCTTC
CSARVPVTGCYGYTF
>TRBV20-1|.|TRBJ2-1|many
TGCAGTGCTTCCAGGGGAGCCCACAATGAGCAGTTCTTC
CSASRGAHNEQFF
>TRBV6-1|.|TRBJ2-6|many
TGTGCCACGCTGGGTCGGGCCGCCGGAGGGGCCAACGTCCTGACTTTC
CATLGRAAGGANVLTF
>TRBV2|.|TRBJ1-1|many
TGTGCCAGCAGAGGAACCGCAGGGAACACTGAAGCTTTCTTT
CASRGTAGNTEAFF
>TRBV7-2|TRBD2|TRBJ2-7|many
TGTGCCAGCAGCCCCGGACTAGCGGGGGCCTACGAGCAGTACTTC
CASSPGLAGAYEQYF
>TRBV20-1|.|TRBJ1-2|many
TGCAGTGCTGTACCCCCGGCGGACTATGGCTACACCTTC
CSAVPPADYGYTF
>TRBV6-6|.|TRBJ1-5|many
TGTGCCAGCAGTTCCGGACACTCTTACAATCAGCCCCAGCATTTT
CASSSGHSYNQPQHF
>TRBV5-1|.|TRBJ1-2|.
TGCGCCAGCAGCCGGGGGTCCTTCGGGGGGTATGGCTACACCTTC
CASSRGSFGGYGYTF
>TRBV6-5|TRBD2|TRBJ2-7|many
TGTGCCAGCAGTTATGGCGGACTAGCGGGGGTCTACCACGAGCAGTACTTC
CASSYGGLAGVYHEQYF
>TRBV20-1|.|TRBJ2-1|many
TGCAGGGCGATCTCGGCTAGCTGGGAAAATGAGCAGTTCTTC
CRAISASWENEQFF
>TRBV5-1|.|TRBJ2-3|few
TGCGCCAGCAGCTTGGCCGGAACAGATACGCAGTATTTT
CASSLAGTDTQYF
>TRBV5-1|TRBD1|TRBJ1-2|many
TGCGCCAGCAGACTCGAGGAGACAGGGGGAGTTGGCTACACCTTC
CASRLEETGGVGYTF
>TRBV20-1|TRBD1|TRBJ1-3|many
TGCAGTGCTAGAGATTGGGACAGTGGAAACACCATATATTTT
CSARDWDSGNTIYF
>TRBV14|.|TRBJ1-2|many
TGTGCCAGCAGCCAAGATCGCTTGGGCTACACCTTC
CASSQDRLGYTF
>TRBV10-3|.|TRBJ1-1|.
TGTGGTACATTATCAGGGATGAACACTGAAGCTTTCTTT
CGTLSGMNTEAFF
>TRBV20-1|TRBD1|TRBJ1-2|many
TGCAGTGCTAGAGTAGGGGGCCATTATGGCTACACCTTC
CSARVGGHYGYTF
>TRBV2|.|TRBJ2-3|many
TGTGCCAGCAGTGAATGGGGGATTAGCACAGATACGCAGTATTTT
CASSEWGISTDTQYF
>TRBV29-1|.|TRBJ1-2|many
TGCAGCGTTGATGTGGGGGGCGGCTATGGCTACACCTTC
CSVDVGGGYGYTF